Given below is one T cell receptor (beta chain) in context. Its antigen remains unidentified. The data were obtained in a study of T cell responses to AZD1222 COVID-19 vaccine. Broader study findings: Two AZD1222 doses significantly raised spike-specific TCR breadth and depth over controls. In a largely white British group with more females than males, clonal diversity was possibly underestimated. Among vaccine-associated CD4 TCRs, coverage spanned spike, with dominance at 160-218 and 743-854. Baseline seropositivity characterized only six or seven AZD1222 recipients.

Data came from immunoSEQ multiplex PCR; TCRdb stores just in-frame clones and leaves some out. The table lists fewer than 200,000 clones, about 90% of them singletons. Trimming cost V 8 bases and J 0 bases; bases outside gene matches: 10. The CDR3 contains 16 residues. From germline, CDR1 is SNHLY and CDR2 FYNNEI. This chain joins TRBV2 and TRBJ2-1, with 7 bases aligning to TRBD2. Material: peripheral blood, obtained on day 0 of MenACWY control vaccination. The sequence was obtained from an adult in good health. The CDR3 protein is CASGRPGGPSYNEQFF. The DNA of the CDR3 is TGTGCCAGCGGCCGACCGGGAGGCCCCTCCTACAATGAGCAGTTCTTC.